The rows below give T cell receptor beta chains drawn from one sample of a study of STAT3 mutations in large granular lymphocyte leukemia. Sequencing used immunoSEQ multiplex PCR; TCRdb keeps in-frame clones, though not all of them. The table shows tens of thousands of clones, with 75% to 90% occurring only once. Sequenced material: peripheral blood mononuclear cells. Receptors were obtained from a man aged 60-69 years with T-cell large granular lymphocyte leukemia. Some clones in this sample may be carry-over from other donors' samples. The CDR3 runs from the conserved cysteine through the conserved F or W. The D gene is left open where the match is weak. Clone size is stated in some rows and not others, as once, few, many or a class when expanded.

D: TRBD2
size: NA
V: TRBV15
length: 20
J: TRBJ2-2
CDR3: CATSSLLGTSGRAVTGELFF
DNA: TGTGCCACCAGCAGCTTACTCGGGACTAGCGGGAGGGCCGTAACCGGGGAGCTGTTTTTT

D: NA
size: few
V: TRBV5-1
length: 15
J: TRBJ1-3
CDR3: CASSRGGVEGNTIYF
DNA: TGCGCCAGCAGCAGGGGAGGGGTAGAAGGAAACACCATATATTTT

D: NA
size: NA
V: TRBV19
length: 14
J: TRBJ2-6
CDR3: CASSLTSGANVLTF
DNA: TGTGCCAGTAGTTTAACATCTGGGGCCAACGTCCTGACTTTC

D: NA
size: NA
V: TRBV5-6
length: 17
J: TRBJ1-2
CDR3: CASSLNPEPRSLRGYTF
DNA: TGTGCCAGCAGCTTGAACCCGGAGCCCAGGAGCCTTAGAGGCTACACCTTC

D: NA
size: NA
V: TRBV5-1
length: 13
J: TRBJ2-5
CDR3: CASSPGTGETQYF
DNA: TGCGCCAGCAGCCCCGGGACCGGGGAGACCCAGTACTTC

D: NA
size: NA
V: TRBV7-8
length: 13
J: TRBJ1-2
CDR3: CASSLTTHYGYTF
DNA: TGTGCCAGCAGCTTGACCACACACTATGGCTACACCTTC

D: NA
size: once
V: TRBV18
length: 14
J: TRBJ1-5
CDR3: CASSLGRQNQPQHF
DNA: TGTGCCAGCTCACTGGGACGGCAAAATCAGCCCCAGCATTTT

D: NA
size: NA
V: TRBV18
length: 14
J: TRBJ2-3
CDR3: CASSPSSVVDTQYF
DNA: TGTGCCAGCTCACCTAGCTCGGTGGTGGATACGCAGTATTTT

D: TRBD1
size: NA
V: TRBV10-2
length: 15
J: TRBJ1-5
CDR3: CASSESDRVRQPQHF
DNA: TGCGCCAGCAGTGAGTCGGACAGGGTTCGTCAGCCCCAGCATTTT

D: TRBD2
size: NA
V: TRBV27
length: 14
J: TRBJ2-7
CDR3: CASSLAGGLYEQYF
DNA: TGTGCCAGCAGCTTAGCGGGAGGCCTTTACGAGCAGTACTTC

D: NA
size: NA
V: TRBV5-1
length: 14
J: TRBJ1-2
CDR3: CASSLEGEDRGYTF
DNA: TGCGCCAGCAGCTTGGAGGGGGAGGATAGGGGCTACACCTTC

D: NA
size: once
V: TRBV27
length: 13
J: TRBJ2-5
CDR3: CASSYRLQETQYF
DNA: TGTGCCAGCAGTTATCGACTTCAAGAGACCCAGTACTTC

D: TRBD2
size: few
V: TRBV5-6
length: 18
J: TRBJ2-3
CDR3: CASSPTYSGSRRADTQYF
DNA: TGTGCCAGCAGCCCGACCTATAGCGGGTCTCGCCGTGCAGATACGCAGTATTTT

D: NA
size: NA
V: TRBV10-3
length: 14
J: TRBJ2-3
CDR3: CAISDRQGADTQYF
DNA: TGTGCCATCAGTGATAGGCAGGGCGCAGATACGCAGTATTTT

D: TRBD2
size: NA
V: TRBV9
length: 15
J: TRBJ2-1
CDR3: CASSVELAGYNEQFF
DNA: TGTGCCAGCAGCGTTGAACTAGCGGGGTACAATGAGCAGTTCTTC

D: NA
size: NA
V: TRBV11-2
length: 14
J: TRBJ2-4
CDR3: CASSLDWRLNIQYF
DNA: TGTGCCAGCAGCTTAGATTGGAGGCTTAACATTCAGTACTTC

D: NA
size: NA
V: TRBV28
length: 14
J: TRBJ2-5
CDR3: CASGQPGTRGTQYF
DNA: TGTGCCAGCGGACAACCCGGGACGAGGGGGACCCAGTACTTC

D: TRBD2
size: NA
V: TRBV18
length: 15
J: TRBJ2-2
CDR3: CASSPSGRATGELFF
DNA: TGTGCCAGCTCCCCTAGCGGGAGGGCCACCGGGGAGCTGTTTTTT